This passage covers 25 T cell receptor beta chains from one sample sequenced in a study of blood T cells in healthy people across ages. The authors ran a second PCR of about 7 to 12 cycles using a sample-barcoded 5' primer and a J-beta primer mix. TCRdb independently ran MiXCR on the 5' RACE reads; one entry per CDR3 protein. The sample includes 540,000 or so distinct CDR3 sequences, 45% to 55% seen only once; the top ten take around 25%. The sample was blood. Every receptor here comes from an elderly man in good health.

The genes are TRBV27 and TRBJ1-5; 10 nucleotides line up with TRBD1. This CDR3 is 20 amino acids long. The germline CDR1 and CDR2 sequences are MNHEY and SMNVEV (reference sequence). The ends lost 0 bases at V and 7 bases at J; junction bases unmatched: 18. The CDR3 sequence is CASSLSARDRGGGPWQPQHF. The CDR3 region has the DNA TGTGCCAGCAGTTTATCAGCTAGGGACAGGGGTGGAGGGCCTTGGCAGCCCCAGCATTTT.

This clonotype was seen only a few times. The rearrangement links TRBV6-6 to TRBJ2-3; D possibly matches TRBD1 or TRBD2 (5 bases each). This CDR3 region has 15 residues. V dropped 0 bases and J dropped 4 bases, with 11 bases sitting between them. CDR1 MNHNY and CDR2 SVGAGI come from the germline V gene (reference sequence). CDR3 loop: CASSYSQRGADTQYF. The DNA of the CDR3 is TGTGCCAGCAGTTACTCCCAGAGAGGGGCAGATACGCAGTATTTT.

For this clonotype: The junction and the germline gene differ at one end; a read error may be behind it. The chain links TRBV4-3 to TRBJ1-1; no reliable D call. Germline assignment: CDR1 LGHNA and CDR2 YSLEER. The CDR3 spans 15 residues. The CDR3 region has the DNA TGCACCAGCAGCCAAGAAGGACGGTTGAACACTGAAGCTTTCTTT. It encodes CTSSQEGRLNTEAFF.

This clonotype was observed once. The chain is built from TRBV3-1 and TRBJ2-1; 9 nucleotides line up with TRBD2. The CDR3 runs to 16 residues. Germline loops: CDR1 LGHDT, CDR2 YNNKEL (reference sequence). V lost 2 bases, J lost 3 bases, and 5 bases stayed unmatched. This CDR3 is CASSQLASGIYNEQFF. The CDR3 region has the DNA TGTGCCAGCAGCCAACTTGCTAGCGGGATCTACAATGAGCAGTTCTTC.

The table lists this clonotype with a few counts. V and J are TRBV6-2 or TRBV6-3 and TRBJ2-7, with D perhaps matching TRBD2 (5 bases). The CDR3 is made up of 15 amino acids. The germline V gene encodes CDR1 MNHEY and CDR2 SVGEGT. Trimming shortened V by 6 bases and J by 1 base, and 16 bases separated the two germline ends. Written as DNA, the CDR3 is TGTGCCAGCAGGCCGAGGGAGAAAGGGTCCTACGAGCAGTACTTC. This gives the protein CASRPREKGSYEQYF.

This clonotype was found a few times. The chain is built from TRBV6-6 and TRBJ2-1; 9 bases line up with TRBD1. From germline, CDR1 is MNHNY and CDR2 SVGAGI (reference sequence). With 3 bases clipped from V and 4 bases from J, the junction kept 7 bases outside the gene matches. The CDR3 has 16 amino acids. The CDR3 DNA reads as TGTGCCAGCAGTTATGATCGGGACAGGGTATACAATGAGCAGTTCTTC. It codes for CASSYDRDRVYNEQFF.

The table lists this clonotype with a few counts. The chain employs TRBV5-5 and TRBJ2-7; D unclear. V lost 3 bases, J lost 3 bases, and 13 bases lay in between. From germline, CDR1 is SGHKS and CDR2 YYEKEE (reference sequence). This CDR3 contains 14 residues. CDR3 nucleotides: TGTGCCAGCAGCTCAACGACTGCGCTCTACGAGCAGTACTTC. Protein sequence: CASSSTTALYEQYF.

The V and J genes are TRBV20-1 and TRBJ1-2, with 7 bases that match TRBD1. This CDR3 comprises 13 residues. Germline assignment: CDR1 DFQATT and CDR2 SNEGSKA (reference sequence). The CDR3 bases are TGCGGACGAATCGACAGGGTATCTAATGGCTACACCTTC. Amino acid sequence: CGRIDRVSNGYTF.

This clonotype was observed a few times. V usage is TRBV11-1 and J usage is TRBJ1-2, with D uncertain. This CDR3 is 15 amino acids long. The V end lost 5 bases, the J end lost 3 bases, and 16 bases lay between the germline ends. In germline, CDR1 is SGHAT, CDR2 FQDESV (reference sequence). Written as DNA, the CDR3 is TGTGCCAGCAGCCCCCTACAGACATTGGACTATGGCTACACCTTC. It yields the protein CASSPLQTLDYGYTF.

This clonotype was seen only a few times. V is TRBV20-1 and J is TRBJ2-5; TRBD2 is a possible D gene (5 bases). Trimming cost V 0 bases and J 7 bases, with 12 bases left between them. Per the germline V gene, CDR1 is DFQATT and CDR2 is SNEGSKA (reference sequence). This CDR3 comprises 13 residues. The CDR3 loop reads CSAREPGRGTQYF. The DNA of the CDR3 is TGCAGTGCTAGAGAGCCGGGCCGGGGGACCCAGTACTTC.

This clonotype occurred a few times. The rearrangement joins TRBV7-2 to TRBJ2-5; no clear D. The V end was cut by 7 bases, the J end by 5 bases, with 14 bases between. The germline V gene encodes CDR1 SGHTA and CDR2 FQGNSA. This CDR3 spans 13 amino acids. The CDR3 region is CASTQASGETQYF. CDR3 nucleotides: TGTGCCAGCACCCAGGCTTCTGGGGAGACCCAGTACTTC.

This clonotype appeared a few times. The V gene is TRBV7-2, the J gene TRBJ2-5; 11 bases align to TRBD2. The CDR3 runs 14 residues. Unmatched junction bases numbered 9, after V lost 4 bases and J lost 11 bases. Germline CDR1 SGHTA, CDR2 FQGNSA. CDR3 region: CASSWTTTSGAQYF. Here the CDR3 DNA reads TGTGCCAGCAGCTGGACGACGACTAGCGGGGCGCAGTACTTC.

This chain links TRBV7-2 with TRBJ1-3; D unresolved. Trimming removed 1 base from V and 0 bases from J, with 16 bases in between. Germline V gives CDR1 SGHTA, CDR2 FQGNSA. The CDR3 runs to 18 residues. The CDR3 here is CASSLEKARQTSGNTIYF. The CDR3 nucleotides read TGTGCCAGCAGCTTAGAAAAGGCCAGACAAACCTCTGGAAACACCATATATTTT.

This clonotype was counted between two and nine times. CDR3 nucleotides: TGTGCCAGCAGAACGGACCGTAGGGAGCAGTACTTC. Its protein product is CASRTDRREQYF. The rearrangement links TRBV28 to TRBJ2-7; D ambiguous. Trimming shortened V by 6 bases and J by 7 bases, and 13 bases separated the two germline ends. CDR1 and CDR2 (germline): MDHEN, SYDVKM. The CDR3 totals 12 residues.

CDR3: CASSLGGLNNIQYF. CDR3 bases: TGTGCCAGCAGCTTGGGGGGGCTGAATAACATTCAGTACTTC. This chain links TRBV5-5 with TRBJ2-4; the D gene is possibly TRBD1 (6 bases). This CDR3 comprises 14 residues. The ends were cut back, 0 bases at V and 7 bases at J, with 11 bases in the middle. The germline V gene encodes CDR1 SGHKS and CDR2 YYEKEE (reference sequence).

The J gene is TRBJ2-7, the V gene TRBV9; weak D call: TRBD1 (5 bases). Trimming cost V 0 bases and J 4 bases, with 11 bases left between them. Germline V gene sequence: CDR1 SGDLS, CDR2 YYNGEE. The CDR3 runs 14 residues. DNA for the CDR3: TGTGCCAGCAGCGTAGCAGCAGGGCCTTACGAGCAGTACTTC. It encodes CASSVAAGPYEQYF.

The genes are TRBV12-3 or TRBV12-4 and TRBJ1-2, with D unresolved. With 1 base removed from V and 6 bases from J, the gap between germline ends came to 9 bases. The CDR3 spans 13 residues. The CDR3 region has the DNA TGTGCCAGCAGTTTAGTGGCCAGACATGGCTACACCTTC. Translation gives CASSLVARHGYTF.

This chain joins TRBV5-1 and TRBJ2-5, with TRBD1 identical over 11 bases. The J call may be wrong; the DNA end is better matched by TRBJ2-7. This CDR3 contains 14 residues. The germline V gene encodes CDR1 SGHRS and CDR2 YFSETQ. The CDR3 spells CASSLGTGGSEQYF. The CDR3 DNA reads as TGCGCCAGCAGCTTGGGGACAGGGGGCAGCGAGCAGTACTTC.

Only one count was recorded for this clonotype. The junction and the germline gene differ at one end; a read error may be behind it. The V gene is TRBV3-1, the J gene TRBJ2-1; 7 bases fit TRBD1. Germline V gives CDR1 LGHDT, CDR2 YNNKEL (reference sequence). This CDR3 spans 16 amino acids. This CDR3 reads CAGSQGIGGLVDEQFF. CDR3 coding DNA: TGTGCCGGCAGCCAAGGGATAGGGGGCCTCGTCGATGAGCAGTTCTTC.

The rearrangement uses TRBV20-1 and TRBJ1-3; D is ambiguous. CDR3 size: 14 residues. Germline CDR1 reads DFQATT; CDR2 reads SNEGSKA (reference sequence). Trimming pared 2 bases from V and 0 bases from J, leaving 8 bases between. The CDR3, as DNA: TGCAGTGCTAGACTCCAGAGCTCTGGAAACACCATATATTTT. Translation gives CSARLQSSGNTIYF.

This clonotype was found once. This sequence joins TRBV20-1 and TRBJ2-5; D not resolved. The CDR3 loop spans 14 amino acids. V lost 3 bases and J lost 5, with 16 bases in between. Germline CDR1 DFQATT, CDR2 SNEGSKA (reference sequence). The CDR3 DNA follows: TGCAGTGCTAGGAGTAGCACGGGTCGGGAGACCCAGTACTTC. Translated: CSARSSTGRETQYF.

This clonotype turned up a few times. V and J are TRBV7-2 and TRBJ1-1; D perhaps matches TRBD1 (5 bases). With 0 bases removed from V and 1 base from J, the gap between germline ends came to 15 bases. Germline values: CDR1 SGHTA, CDR2 FQGNSA. This CDR3 has 17 residues. The chain's CDR3 is CASSLARGGFRNTEAFF. The CDR3 nucleotides are TGTGCCAGCAGCTTAGCCCGGGGGGGGTTTAGGAACACTGAAGCTTTCTTT.

A word on this clonotype: A much larger clonotype is one base distant, so this may be a read error. The chain recombines TRBV6-5 with TRBJ2-1; either TRBD1 or TRBD2 may fit D (6 bases each). With the DNA end fitting TRBJ2-7 better, the J assignment may be wrong. Germline-derived CDR1 and CDR2 are MNHEY and SVGAGI. The CDR3 has 15 amino acids. The CDR3 is CASSLGGSSHNEQYF. CDR3 DNA sequence: TGTGCCAGCAGTTTAGGGGGGAGCTCCCACAATGAGCAGTACTTC.

The chain carries TRBV10-3 and TRBJ2-2, with D unresolved. V was clipped by 2 bases and J by 0 bases, with 7 bases between them. This CDR3 spans 15 amino acids. The germline V gene has CDR1 ENHRY and CDR2 SYGVKD. CDR3: CAISETGPNTGELFF. For the CDR3, the DNA is TGTGCCATCAGTGAGACCGGGCCGAACACCGGGGAGCTGTTTTTT.

This clonotype was seen a single time. CDR3 loop: CASSQDRGAGLEQFF. CDR3 DNA sequence: TGCGCCAGCAGCCAAGATCGAGGGGCCGGCCTTGAGCAGTTCTTC. This chain uses TRBV4-3 with TRBJ2-1, with D perhaps TRBD1 or TRBD2 (5 bases each). The V gene lost 0 bases and the J gene lost 9 bases, with 15 bases spanning the gap. CDR1 LGHNA and CDR2 YSLEER come from the germline V gene. CDR3 length equals 15 residues.